This is a list of T cell receptor beta chains from one sample in a study of cytotoxic CD8 clonotypes in ibrutinib-treated CLL. Here immunoSEQ multiplex PCR was the method, and the copy in TCRdb shows in-frame clones only, minus some. The sample gives more than 200,000 clones, 70% of which show up once; about 6.2% is in the top ten. Sample: PBMCs, taken after 12 months of ibrutinib treatment. The source is a human donor with chronic lymphocytic leukemia. CDR3s include the opening cysteine and the closing phenylalanine or tryptophan. A D gene is named only where the DNA matches it firmly. Clone size is given for some rows only: seen once, a few or many times, or a class if the clone is expanded.

J | size | V | D | DNA | CDR3
TRBJ1-1 | - | TRBV6-5 | - | TGTGCCAGCAGTTACTCCCGGAGGAGCACTGAAGCTTTCTTT | CASSYSRRSTEAFF
TRBJ1-1 | - | TRBV11-1 | TRBD1 | TGTGCCAGCAGCTCCCGGGACAGGGGGCGCAACACTGAAGCTTTCTTT | CASSSRDRGRNTEAFF
TRBJ2-1 | - | TRBV9 | TRBD2 | TGTGCCAGCAGCGAGCACACCGGGACTAGCGGCAACAATGAGCAGTTCTTC | CASSEHTGTSGNNEQFF
TRBJ1-2 | - | TRBV7-8 | - | TGTGCCAGCAGCTTAGGGCGTCGACCGATAGCTAACTATGGCTACACCTTC | CASSLGRRPIANYGYTF
TRBJ1-5 | - | TRBV30 | - | TGTGCCTGGAGTTTGAACCCTAATCAGCCCCAGCATTTT | CAWSLNPNQPQHF
TRBJ2-5 | - | TRBV11-3 | TRBD2 | TGTGCCAGCAGCTTTTCGGGACTACAAGAGACCCAGTACTTC | CASSFSGLQETQYF
TRBJ1-3 | few | TRBV29-1 | - | TGCAGCGTTGTGCGGGGCTCGGGAAACACCATATATTTT | CSVVRGSGNTIYF
TRBJ1-1 | few | TRBV29-1 | - | TGCAGCGTTGTAGGGGGGTGGAACACTGAAGCTTTCTTT | CSVVGGWNTEAFF
TRBJ1-2 | once | TRBV2 | TRBD1 | TGTGCCAGCAGTGAACGTGACAGGGGCGGCTACACCTTC | CASSERDRGGYTF
TRBJ2-7 | - | TRBV4-3 | TRBD2 | TGCGCCAGCAGCCAAGAGTCTAGCGGGTATACCTACGAGCAGTACTTC | CASSQESSGYTYEQYF